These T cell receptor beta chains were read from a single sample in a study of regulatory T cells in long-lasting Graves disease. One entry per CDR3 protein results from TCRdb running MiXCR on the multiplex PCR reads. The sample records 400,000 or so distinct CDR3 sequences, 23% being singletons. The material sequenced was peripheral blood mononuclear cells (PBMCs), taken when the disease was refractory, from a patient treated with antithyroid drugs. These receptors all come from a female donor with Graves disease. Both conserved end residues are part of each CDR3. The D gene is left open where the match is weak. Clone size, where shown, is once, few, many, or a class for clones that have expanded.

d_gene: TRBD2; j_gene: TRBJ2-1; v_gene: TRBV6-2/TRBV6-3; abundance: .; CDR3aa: CASGLAGGGEQFF; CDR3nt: TGTGCCAGCGGACTAGCGGGAGGGGGGGAGCAGTTCTTC
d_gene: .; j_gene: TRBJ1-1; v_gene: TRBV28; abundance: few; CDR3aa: CASSLYAARNTEAFF; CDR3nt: TGTGCCAGCAGTTTGTATGCGGCCCGGAACACTGAAGCTTTCTTT
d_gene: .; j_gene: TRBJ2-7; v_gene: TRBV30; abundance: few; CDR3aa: CAWVDRDGTYEQYF; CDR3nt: TGTGCCTGGGTCGATCGGGACGGTACCTACGAGCAGTACTTC
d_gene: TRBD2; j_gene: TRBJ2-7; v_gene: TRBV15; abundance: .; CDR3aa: CATSRDVAGALEQYF; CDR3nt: TGTGCCACCAGCAGAGATGTAGCGGGAGCTTTGGAGCAGTACTTC
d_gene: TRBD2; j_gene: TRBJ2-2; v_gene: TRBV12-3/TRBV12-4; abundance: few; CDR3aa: CASSIGGGIGELFF; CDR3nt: TGTGCCAGCAGTATCGGCGGGGGGATCGGGGAGCTGTTTTTT
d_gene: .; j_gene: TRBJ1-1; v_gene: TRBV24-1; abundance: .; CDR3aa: CATSDSGLNTEAFF; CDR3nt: TGTGCCACCAGTGATTCAGGGCTGAACACTGAAGCTTTCTTT
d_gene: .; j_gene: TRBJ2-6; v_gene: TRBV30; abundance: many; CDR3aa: CAWTAGANVLTF; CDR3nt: TGTGCCTGGACGGCCGGGGCCAACGTCCTGACTTTC
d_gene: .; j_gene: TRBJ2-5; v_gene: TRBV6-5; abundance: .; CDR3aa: CASSYSIYGETQYF; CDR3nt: TGTGCCAGCAGTTACTCGATCTACGGAGAGACCCAGTACTTC
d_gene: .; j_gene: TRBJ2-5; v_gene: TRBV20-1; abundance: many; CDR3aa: CSAGMAQKTQYF; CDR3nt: TGCAGTGCGGGAATGGCCCAAAAGACCCAGTACTTC
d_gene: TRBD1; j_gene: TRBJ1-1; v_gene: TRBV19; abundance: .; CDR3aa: CASSIDEGRQGEKNTEAFF; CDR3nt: TGTGCCAGTAGTATAGATGAAGGGAGGCAGGGGGAGAAGAACACTGAAGCTTTCTTT
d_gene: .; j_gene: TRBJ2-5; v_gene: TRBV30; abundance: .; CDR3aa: CAWTAGKETQYF; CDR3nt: TGTGCCTGGACCGCGGGGAAAGAGACCCAGTACTTC
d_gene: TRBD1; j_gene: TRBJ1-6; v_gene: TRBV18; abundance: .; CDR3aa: CASSPTFTGVDSPLHF; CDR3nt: TGTGCCAGCTCACCCACCTTTACAGGGGTCGATTCACCCCTCCACTTT
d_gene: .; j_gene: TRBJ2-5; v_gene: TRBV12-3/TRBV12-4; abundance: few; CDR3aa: CASSQQIGETQYF; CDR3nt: TGTGCCAGCAGCCAACAGATCGGGGAGACCCAGTACTTC
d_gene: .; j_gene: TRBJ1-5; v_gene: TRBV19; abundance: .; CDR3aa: CATKTRDYSNQPQHF; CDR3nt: TGTGCCACCAAAACAAGGGATTATAGCAATCAGCCCCAGCATTTT
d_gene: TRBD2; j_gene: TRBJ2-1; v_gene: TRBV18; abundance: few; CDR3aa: CASSGGLAAFNEQFF; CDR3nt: TGTGCCAGCTCAGGCGGGCTAGCGGCTTTCAATGAGCAGTTCTTC
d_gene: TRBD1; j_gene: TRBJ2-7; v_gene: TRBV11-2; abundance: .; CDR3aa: CASSLDRDRYYEQYF; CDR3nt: TGTGCCAGCAGCTTAGATCGGGACAGATACTACGAGCAGTACTTC
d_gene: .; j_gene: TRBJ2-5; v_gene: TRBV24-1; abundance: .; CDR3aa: CATSDRLRGRETQYF; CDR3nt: TGTGCCACCAGTGATCGCCTGAGGGGAAGGGAGACCCAGTACTTC
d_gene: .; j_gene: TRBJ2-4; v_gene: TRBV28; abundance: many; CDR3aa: CASSPGGAKNIQYF; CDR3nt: TGTGCCAGCAGTCCTGGGGGGGCCAAAAACATTCAGTACTTC
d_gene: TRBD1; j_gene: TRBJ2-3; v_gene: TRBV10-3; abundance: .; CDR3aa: CAISGTGGLATDTQYF; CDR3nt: TGTGCCATCAGTGGGACAGGGGGCTTGGCGACAGATACGCAGTATTTT
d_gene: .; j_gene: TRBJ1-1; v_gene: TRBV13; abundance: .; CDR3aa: CASSVRRPGTEAFF; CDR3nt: TGTGCCAGCAGCGTCCGGAGACCGGGTACTGAAGCTTTCTTT
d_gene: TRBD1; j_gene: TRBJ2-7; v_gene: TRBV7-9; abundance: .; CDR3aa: CASSVGQSLTYEQYF; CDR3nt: TGTGCCAGCAGCGTGGGACAGTCCCTAACCTACGAGCAGTACTTC
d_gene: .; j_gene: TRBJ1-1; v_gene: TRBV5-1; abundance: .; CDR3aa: CASSLESGRDTEAFF; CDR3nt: TGCGCCAGCAGCTTGGAATCCGGGCGCGACACTGAAGCTTTCTTT
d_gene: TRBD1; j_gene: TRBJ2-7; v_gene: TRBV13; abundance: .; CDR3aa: CASSLGAGGHYEQYF; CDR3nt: TGTGCCAGCAGCTTAGGAGCAGGGGGACACTACGAGCAGTACTTC
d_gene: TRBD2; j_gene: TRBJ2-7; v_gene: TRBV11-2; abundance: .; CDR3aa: CASTSGRLFVNEQYF; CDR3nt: TGTGCCAGCACCAGCGGGAGATTGTTCGTTAACGAGCAGTACTTC
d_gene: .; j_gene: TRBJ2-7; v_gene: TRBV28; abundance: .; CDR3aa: CASSLTASSYEQYF; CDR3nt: TGTGCCAGCAGTTTAACAGCGAGCTCCTACGAGCAGTACTTC
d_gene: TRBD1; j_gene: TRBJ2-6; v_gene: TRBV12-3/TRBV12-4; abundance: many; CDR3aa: CASSLSNRGRVSGANVLTF; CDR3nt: TGTGCCAGCAGCCTCTCTAACAGGGGGAGAGTATCTGGGGCCAACGTCCTGACTTTC
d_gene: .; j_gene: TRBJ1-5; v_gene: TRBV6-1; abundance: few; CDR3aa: CASTYGGYSNQPQHF; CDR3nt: TGTGCCAGCACCTACGGCGGGTATAGCAATCAGCCCCAGCATTTT
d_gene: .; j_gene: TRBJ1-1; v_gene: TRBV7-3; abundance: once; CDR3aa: CASSPGTFNEAFF; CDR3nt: TGTGCCAGCAGCCCCGGGACATTTAATGAAGCTTTCTTT
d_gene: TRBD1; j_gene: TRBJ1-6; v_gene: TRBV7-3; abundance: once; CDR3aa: CASSLTGGQGARSPLHF; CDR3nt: TGTGCCAGCAGCTTAACCGGCGGACAGGGCGCGCGATCACCCCTCCACTTT
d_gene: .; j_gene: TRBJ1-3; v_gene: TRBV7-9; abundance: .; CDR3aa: CASSLIGESGNTIYF; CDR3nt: TGTGCCAGCAGCTTAATCGGGGAGTCTGGAAACACCATATATTTT
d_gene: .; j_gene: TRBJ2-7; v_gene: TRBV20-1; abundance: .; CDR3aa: CSAPTGPYEQYF; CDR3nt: TGCAGTGCCCCGACGGGACCCTACGAGCAGTACTTC
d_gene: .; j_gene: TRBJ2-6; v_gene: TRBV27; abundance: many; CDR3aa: CASSSTGDISGANVLTF; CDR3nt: TGTGCCAGCAGTTCCACAGGAGATATCTCTGGGGCCAACGTCCTGACTTTC
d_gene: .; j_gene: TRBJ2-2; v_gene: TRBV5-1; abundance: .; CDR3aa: CASSFGHRNTGELFF; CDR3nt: TGCGCCAGCAGCTTTGGCCACCGAAACACCGGGGAGCTGTTTTTT
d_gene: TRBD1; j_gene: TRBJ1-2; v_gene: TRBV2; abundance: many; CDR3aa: CARRDRFGYTF; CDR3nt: TGTGCCAGACGGGACAGGTTTGGCTACACCTTC
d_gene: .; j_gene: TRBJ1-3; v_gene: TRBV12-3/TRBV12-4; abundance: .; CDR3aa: CASSFPYTGNTIYF; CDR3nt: TGTGCCAGCAGTTTCCCTTACACTGGAAACACCATATATTTT
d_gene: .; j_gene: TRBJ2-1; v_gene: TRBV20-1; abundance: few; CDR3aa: CSATTRGNEQFF; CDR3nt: TGCAGTGCAACAACTAGGGGGAATGAGCAGTTCTTC
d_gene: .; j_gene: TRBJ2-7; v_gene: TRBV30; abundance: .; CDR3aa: CAWSVPRGQQYKQYF; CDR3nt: TGTGCCTGGAGTGTACCCAGGGGCCAACAATACAAGCAGTACTTC
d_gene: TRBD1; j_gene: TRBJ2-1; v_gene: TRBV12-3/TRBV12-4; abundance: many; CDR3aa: CASSWDRYNEQFF; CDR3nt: TGTGCCAGCAGTTGGGACAGGTACAATGAGCAGTTCTTC
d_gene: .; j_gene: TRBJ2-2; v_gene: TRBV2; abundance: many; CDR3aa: CASKQIVAGELFF; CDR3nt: TGTGCCAGCAAACAAATTGTGGCCGGGGAGCTGTTTTTT